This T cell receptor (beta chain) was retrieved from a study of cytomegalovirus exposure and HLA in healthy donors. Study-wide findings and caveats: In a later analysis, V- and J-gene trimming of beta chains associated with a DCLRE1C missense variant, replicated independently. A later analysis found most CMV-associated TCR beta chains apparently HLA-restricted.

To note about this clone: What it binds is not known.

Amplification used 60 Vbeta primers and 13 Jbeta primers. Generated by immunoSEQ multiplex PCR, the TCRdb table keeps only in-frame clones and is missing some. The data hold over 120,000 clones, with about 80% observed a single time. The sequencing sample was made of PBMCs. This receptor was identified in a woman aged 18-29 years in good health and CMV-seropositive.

CDR3 protein: CASSEASGGTYGYTF. The DNA for the CDR3 is TGTGCCAGCAGTGAAGCATCAGGGGGCACCTATGGCTACACCTTC. V gene TRBV6-1 combines with J gene TRBJ1-2, with 8 bases lining up with TRBD1. V trimming: 0 bases; J trimming: 4 bases; junction bases outside the gene matches: 4. The CDR3 length is 15 residues. From germline, CDR1 is MNHNS and CDR2 SASEGT.